Shown below are 17 T cell receptor beta chains from a single sample sequenced in a study of hypomethylating agent response in myelodysplastic syndrome. TCRdb's table, derived via immunoSEQ multiplex PCR, lists solely in-frame clones and lacks some. This table holds around 5,000 clones, 84% found once. Sequences were derived from bone marrow, sampled before or after starting hypomethylating agent treatment for myelodysplastic syndrome (not recorded which). These receptors were taken from a human donor with myelodysplastic syndrome.

In its sample, this clone was seen once. This rearrangement joins TRBV21-1 to TRBJ1-5. TRBV21-1 is noted as a pseudogene. CDR3 length equals 18 residues. The CDR3 region has the DNA TGTGCCAGCAGCAAAGCCGGGGAGGGGGGCTTGTGCAATCAGCCCCAGCATTTT. It is translated as CASSKAGEGGLCNQPQHF.

CDR3: CASSEGLGSYNEQFF. CDR3 DNA: TGTGCCAGCAGTGAGGGGTTGGGCAGCTACAATGAGCAGTTCTTC. The chain links TRBV6-4 to TRBJ2-1; D remains unclear. Trimming took off 3 bases at V and 3 bases at J, with 12 bases between the two ends. This CDR3 region has 15 residues. The V gene's germline CDR1 is MRHNA and CDR2 SNTAGT.

The chain carries TRBV6-1 and TRBJ2-7, with D perhaps assigned TRBD1 or TRBD2 (5 bases each). The CDR3 loop spans 14 amino acids. The germline V gene encodes CDR1 MNHNS and CDR2 SASEGT. V was trimmed by 6 bases and J by 2 bases, leaving 14 bases between them. This CDR3 reads CASSLNRDAYEQYF. DNA for the CDR3: TGTGCCAGCAGCCTGAACCGGGACGCCTACGAGCAGTACTTC.

As regards this clone: Mismatch with germline at one junction end may stem from a read error. The chain links TRBV7-9 to TRBJ2-3; maybe TRBD2 (7 bases). Germline-derived CDR1 and CDR2 are SEHNR and FQNEAQ (reference sequence). CDR3 size: 12 residues. The CDR3 loop is CASSLGGPETHF. CDR3 sequence (DNA): TGTGCCAGCAGCTTGGGGGGGCCAGAGACTCATTTT.

This clone appeared a single time. V usage is TRBV5-1 and J usage is TRBJ2-3; 8 nucleotides match TRBD2. In germline, CDR1 is SGHRS, CDR2 YFSETQ. This CDR3 has 16 amino acids. V trimming: 5 bases; J trimming: 3 bases; junction bases outside the gene matches: 11. The DNA for the CDR3 is TGCGCCAGCAGTAAATACGGGGGGGCTGAAACAGATACGCAGTATTTT. Protein product: CASSKYGGAETDTQYF.

The chain uses TRBV5-6 and TRBJ2-7; TRBD2 agrees at 15 bases. The CDR3 is 14 residues long. Trimming took 7 bases from V and 4 from J; bases not matched to a gene: 3. The germline V gene encodes CDR1 SGHDT and CDR2 YYEEEE. The CDR3 nucleotides are TGTGCCAGCGGACTAGCGGGGGGGGATTACGAGCAGTACTTC. It is translated as CASGLAGGDYEQYF.

This chain connects TRBV4-3 to TRBJ1-5; TRBD1 is a possible D gene (6 bases). CDR3 length equals 16 residues. Germline values: CDR1 LGHNA, CDR2 YSLEER. The V end was cut by 0 bases, the J end by 7 bases, with 16 bases between. CDR3 coding DNA: TGCGCCAGCAGCCAAGATCTCATTAGGGGGTGGCAGCCCCAGCATTTT. Its translation: CASSQDLIRGWQPQHF.

As DNA, the CDR3 is TGTGCCAGCAGCCAACAACAGGGTGGCGATGAGCAGTTCTTC. The encoded protein is CASSQQQGGDEQFF. This chain links TRBV4-2 with TRBJ2-1; the D gene is possibly TRBD1 (6 bases). The germline V and J ends were trimmed by 2 bases and 8 bases, with 13 bases remaining between them. Germline V CDR1 and CDR2: LGHNA, YNFKEQ. This CDR3 has 14 residues.

This clone was picked up a small number of times. The chain joins TRBV4-3 to TRBJ2-7; TRBD1 matches at 10 bases. The CDR3 sequence is 14 residues long. V gave up 5 bases and J gave up 2 bases; unmatched junction bases: 3. From germline, CDR1 is LGHNA and CDR2 YSLEER. CDR3 sequence: CASSGGTGAYEQYF. The CDR3 coding sequence is TGCGCCAGCAGCGGCGGGACAGGGGCCTACGAGCAGTACTTC.

This clone was counted a few times. The chain uses TRBV6-1 and TRBJ2-7; D possibly uses TRBD1 or TRBD2 (6 bases each). Germline V gene data show CDR1 as MNHNS and CDR2 as SASEGT. CDR3 length: 14 residues. V lost 1 base, J lost 9 bases, and 16 bases lay in between. The CDR3 spells CASSEGGAYLGQYV. DNA of the CDR3: TGTGCCAGCAGTGAAGGGGGGGCATACCTAGGGCAGTACGTC.

The chain combines TRBV6-6 with TRBJ2-3; 7 nucleotides agree with TRBD1. There are 15 residues in the CDR3. Germline CDR1 MNHNY, CDR2 SVGAGI (reference sequence). V gave up 8 bases and J gave up 0 bases; unmatched junction bases: 8. CDR3 nucleotides: TGTGCCAGCTGGCGTACAGGGGTTAGCACAGATACGCAGTATTTT. This encodes CASWRTGVSTDTQYF.

This clone came up a few times. The rearrangement uses TRBV15 and TRBJ2-2; no definite D call. Germline V gives CDR1 LNHNV, CDR2 YYDKDF (reference sequence). CDR3 length: 12 residues. V was shortened by 0 bases and J by 16 bases, with 12 bases between the two germline ends. This CDR3 reads CATSRDLTRPFF. The DNA for the CDR3 is TGTGCCACCAGCAGAGACCTGACCAGACCGTTTTTT.

This chain links TRBV11-1 with TRBJ2-1, with D uncertain. Germline V gives CDR1 SGHAT, CDR2 FQDESV (reference sequence). The CDR3 length is 16 residues. V lost 5 bases and J 0 bases, leaving 14 bases between the germline ends. The DNA of the CDR3 is TGTGCCAGCAGCCGCGCTGCGGCCAGCTCCTACAATGAGCAGTTCTTC. It encodes CASSRAAASSYNEQFF. The full variable domain, completed using reference TRBV11-1 and TRBJ2-1, is EAEVAQSPRYKITEKSQAVAFWCDPISGHATLYWYRQILGQGPELLVQFQDESVVDDSQLPKDRFSAERLKGVDSTLKIQPAELGDSAMYLCASSRAAASSYNEQFFGPGTRLTVL.

The CDR3 sequence: CASSSRGGFSYEQYF. The CDR3, as DNA: TGTGCCAGCAGCTCCCGAGGGGGGTTCTCCTACGAGCAGTACTTC. The chain recombines TRBV7-2 with TRBJ2-5; TRBD1 or TRBD2 may be the D gene (6 bases each). The DNA end lines up better with TRBJ2-7; the J call may be wrong. Germline CDR1 and CDR2: SGHTA and FQGNSA. CDR3 size: 15 residues.

V and J are TRBV30 and TRBJ1-5; D perhaps matches TRBD1 (5 bases). Germline CDR1 GTSNPN, CDR2 SVGIG (reference sequence). The CDR3 length is 14 residues. The germline V and J ends were trimmed by 5 bases and 2 bases, with 13 bases remaining between them. CDR3 residues: CAWGAGTRNQPQHF. For the CDR3, the DNA is TGTGCCTGGGGTGCCGGGACCCGCAATCAGCCCCAGCATTTT.

In this sample, this clone turned up once. The chain employs TRBV7-6 and TRBJ2-5; 11 nucleotides agree with TRBD1. The J call may be mistaken, given a closer DNA end match to TRBJ2-7. This CDR3 region has 15 residues. The germline CDR1 and CDR2 sequences are SGHVS and FNYEAQ. The CDR3 sequence: CASSRGQGALGEQYF. For the CDR3, the DNA is TGTGCCAGCAGCCGAGGACAGGGGGCATTAGGCGAGCAGTACTTC.

The chain joins TRBV4-1 to TRBJ2-3, with 8 bases aligning to TRBD2. The CDR3 runs to 17 residues. V trimming: 4 bases; J trimming: 2 bases; junction bases outside the gene matches: 11. CDR1 is MGHRA, CDR2 YSYEKL, per germline. The CDR3 is CASSPFEWRGDTDTQYF. CDR3 in DNA: TGCGCCAGCAGCCCTTTCGAGTGGCGGGGGGACACAGATACGCAGTATTTT.